The 8 T cell receptor beta chains reported below all come from one sample, sequenced in a study of OX40 agonist ivuxolimab in advanced cancers. The repertoire was sequenced with immunoSEQ multiplex PCR; TCRdb's copy has only in-frame clones and lacks some. The sample yields 80,000 to 85,000 clones, around 84% seen once. Material: CD4+ or CD8+ T cells sorted from blood, obtained in a trial of the OX40 agonist ivuxolimab. These receptors originate from an adult with an advanced solid tumor such as melanoma, head and neck, liver or kidney cancer.

Remarks on this clone: Other DNA sequences of this sample code for an identical CDR3. The chain carries TRBV18 and TRBJ2-7; D uncertain. Trimming took off 2 bases at V and 2 bases at J, with 4 bases between the two ends. Germline-derived CDR1 and CDR2 are KGHSH and LQKENI. The CDR3 length is 12 residues. CDR3 coding DNA: TGTGCCAGCTCACCAACAGCCTACGAGCAGTACTTC. The encoded protein is CASSPTAYEQYF.

This chain connects TRBV10-3 to TRBJ2-7, with 7 bases that match TRBD2. The V gene's germline CDR1 is ENHRY and CDR2 SYGVKD. The junction had 9 bases not matched to a gene; V was cut back by 5 bases and J by 2 bases. The CDR3 sequence is 15 residues long. CDR3 bases: TGTGCCATCAGTTCCCTCCCGAGCGGGACCTACGAGCAGTACTTC. Protein sequence: CAISSLPSGTYEQYF.

The chain recombines TRBV7-2 with TRBJ2-2; D perhaps matches TRBD1 (5 bases). This CDR3 has 14 amino acids. Germline CDR1 SGHTA, CDR2 FQGNSA. Trimming stripped 5 bases from V and 3 bases from J, with 10 bases between. CDR3 DNA: TGTGCCAGCAGCCAAGGGGTGTACACCGGGGAGCTGTTTTTT. Translation gives CASSQGVYTGELFF.

This clone was observed a few times. The J gene is TRBJ2-6, the V gene TRBV29-1, with no clear D. The V gene's germline CDR1 is SQVTM and CDR2 ANQGSEA. Deletions cut 5 bases from V and 1 base from J, with 6 bases between. The length of the CDR3 is 13 residues. CDR3 loop: CSVSESGANVLTF. CDR3 nucleotide sequence: TGCAGCGTTTCGGAGTCTGGGGCCAACGTCCTGACTTTC.

The chain couples TRBV9 to TRBJ1-2, with D unclear. The germline gives CDR1 SGDLS, CDR2 YYNGEE. Trimming removed 2 bases from V and 0 bases from J, with 8 bases in between. The CDR3 has 14 residues. The CDR3 region has the DNA TGTGCCAGCAGCGTCGATCTGCCTAACTATGGCTACACCTTC. As protein: CASSVDLPNYGYTF.

The table lists this clone with a count of one. The chain joins TRBV20-1 to TRBJ2-7; a possible D gene is TRBD1 (6 bases). From germline, CDR1 is DFQATT and CDR2 SNEGSKA (reference sequence). The CDR3 runs to 11 residues. V dropped 6 bases and J dropped 5 bases, with 11 bases sitting between them. CDR3 amino acids: CSAKQGNEQYV. The CDR3 DNA reads TGCAGTGCGAAACAGGGAAACGAGCAGTACGTC.

The V call is TRBV5-1, the J call TRBJ2-7, with D unclear. This CDR3 is 13 amino acids long. With 7 bases removed from V and 4 bases from J, the gap between germline ends came to 15 bases. Germline loops: CDR1 SGHRS, CDR2 YFSETQ. The CDR3: CASPGNPFYEQYV. The CDR3 bases are TGCGCCAGCCCTGGGAACCCTTTTTACGAGCAGTACGTC.

The rearrangement links TRBV11-2 to TRBJ1-2; D gene ambiguous. V was shortened by 0 bases and J by 10 bases, with 18 bases between the two germline ends. The CDR3 is 15 amino acids. Looked up from germline, CDR1 is SGHAT and CDR2 is FQNNGV. This chain's CDR3 is CASSLDLPPSETYTF. In DNA form, the CDR3 reads TGTGCCAGCAGCTTAGATCTTCCCCCTTCGGAGACCTACACCTTC.